This T cell receptor (beta chain) was obtained from a study of CD8 T cells in ankylosing spondylitis. This clonotype was counted at least ten times. Its target is not known. Study-level points and caveats: It appeared that ankylosing spondylitis blood was characterized by a TCR beta motif of roughly 8 highly homologous variants.

TCRdb re-derived calls from the 5' RACE reads in MiXCR, one entry per CDR3 protein. The table includes under 550,000 distinct CDR3 sequences, more than 25% detected once. This CDR3 spans 14 amino acids. CDR1 is DFQATT, CDR2 SNEGSKA, per germline (reference sequence). The V and J ends lost 2 bases and 4 bases respectively, with 15 bases between them. The TCR originated in a male donor with ankylosing spondylitis. Source material: blood, either unsorted or a sorted T cell fraction (not recorded which). V is TRBV20-1 and J is TRBJ2-7; D unclear. CDR3 DNA: TGCAGTGCTAGATTCCCGACGGTTCCTTACGAGCAGTACTTC. Its translation: CSARFPTVPYEQYF.